The 32 T cell receptor beta chains in this list originate from one sample, sequenced in a study of identical twins. TCRdb reanalysed the 5' RACE reads using MiXCR and keeps one entry per CDR3 protein. The sample consists of a few hundred thousand distinct CDR3 sequences, 6.5% of them appearing once. The same data also contributed to another study, on T cells expressing NK-cell markers.

The sample comprised CD8+ T cells sorted from blood. The receptors stem from a young woman in good health.

This clonotype appeared a few times. The V call is TRBV20-1, the J call TRBJ1-2; 9 bases match TRBD1. Germline lookup yields CDR1 DFQATT and CDR2 SNEGSKA (reference sequence). V lost 5 bases to trimming and J lost 8 bases; unmatched junction nucleotides: 9. The CDR3 covers 13 residues. CDR3 nucleotide sequence: TGCAGTGCTGGGCACCGGGACAGGGTCGGCTACACCTTC. This translates into CSAGHRDRVGYTF.

The gene calls are TRBV27 and TRBJ2-7, with TRBD2 identical over 7 bases. The ends lost 1 base at V and 0 bases at J; junction bases unmatched: 3. This CDR3 spans 15 amino acids. Per the germline V gene, CDR1 is MNHEY and CDR2 is SMNVEV (reference sequence). CDR3 nucleotides: TGTGCCAGCAGTTTATTAGGGGAGGGCTCCTACGAGCAGTACTTC. Its protein is CASSLLGEGSYEQYF.

In this sample, this clonotype turned up many times. V usage is TRBV12-3 or TRBV12-4 and J usage is TRBJ2-3; 7 bases fit TRBD2. The ends lost 6 bases at V and 2 bases at J; junction bases unmatched: 14. The CDR3 contains 17 residues. CDR3 DNA: TGTGCCAGCAGGCTTCAGGGAGGGCCTGCCGACACAGATACGCAGTATTTT. Residues: CASRLQGGPADTDTQYF.

This clonotype showed up just a few times. The chain carries TRBV15 and TRBJ2-7, with D maybe TRBD1 (6 bases). The CDR3 length is 14 residues. Trimming cost V 5 bases and J 2 bases, with 13 bases left between them. Germline V gene lookup returns CDR1 LNHNV and CDR2 YYDKDF (reference sequence). The DNA of the CDR3 is TGTGCCACCAGCGCCACAGGGATTACCTACGAGCAGTACTTC. Encoded protein: CATSATGITYEQYF.

This clonotype came up a few times. V gene TRBV4-1 combines with J gene TRBJ1-5; D not certain. Trimming removed 4 bases at V and 0 bases at J, with 13 bases between. There are 16 residues in the CDR3. CDR1 MGHRA and CDR2 YSYEKL come from the germline V gene. The DNA for the CDR3 is TGCGCCAGCAGCCCGGGGTCTGAGAATAGCAATCAGCCCCAGCATTTT. Protein: CASSPGSENSNQPQHF.

In DNA, the CDR3 is TGCGCCGGGGGACAGAGCAACACTGAAGCTTTCTTT. Translating it yields CAGGQSNTEAFF. The V gene is TRBV10-2, the J gene TRBJ1-1; 7 positions match TRBD1. Germline V gene lookup returns CDR1 WSHSY and CDR2 SAAADI. The length of the CDR3 is 12 residues. The ends lost 11 bases at V and 2 bases at J; junction bases unmatched: 5.

In this sample, this clonotype turned up a few times. The chain has TRBV5-5 and TRBJ2-3; 10 bases map to TRBD2. Germline loops: CDR1 SGHKS, CDR2 YYEKEE (reference sequence). Germline trimming cut 1 base from V and 4 bases from J; bases unmatched to any gene: 6. The CDR3 length is 16 residues. In DNA, the CDR3 is TGTGCCAGCAGCTTGACTAGCGGGATTGGGGCAGATACGCAGTATTTT. Translation gives CASSLTSGIGADTQYF.

The chain recombines TRBV19 with TRBJ2-1; TRBD2 matches 8 bases. The V gene end was trimmed by 3 bases and the J gene end by 0 bases; junction bases not matched to a gene: 10. Germline V gives CDR1 LNHDA, CDR2 SQIVND (reference sequence). The CDR3 loop spans 18 amino acids. CDR3 amino acids: CASSISSGAYRSYNEQFF. CDR3 nucleotide sequence: TGTGCCAGTAGTATCAGTAGCGGGGCCTACCGCTCCTACAATGAGCAGTTCTTC.

This clonotype was counted a few times. The V gene is TRBV9, the J gene TRBJ2-2; D unclear. The CDR3 is made up of 17 amino acids. V gave up 3 bases and J gave up 5 bases, with 20 bases separating them. Germline V lookup: CDR1 SGDLS, CDR2 YYNGEE. The CDR3 protein is CASSDASGQTETGELFF. The CDR3, as DNA: TGTGCCAGCAGCGATGCCAGTGGGCAAACCGAAACCGGGGAGCTGTTTTTT. Looking up the rest from reference TRBV9 and TRBJ2-2 gives the full variable domain: DSGVTQTPKHLITATGQRVTLRCSPRSGDLSVYWYQQSLDQGLQFLIQYYNGEERAKGNILERFSAQQFPDLHSELNLSSLELGDSALYFCASSDASGQTETGELFFGEGSRLTVL.

This clonotype came up a few times. The rearrangement joins TRBV10-3 to TRBJ2-7; D may be TRBD2 (6 bases). The ends were cut back, 2 bases at V and 3 bases at J, with 11 bases in the middle. There are 14 residues in the CDR3. Per the germline V gene, CDR1 is ENHRY and CDR2 is SYGVKD. The CDR3 sequence: CAISERREGYEQYF. CDR3 coding DNA: TGTGCCATCAGTGAGAGGCGGGAAGGCTACGAGCAGTACTTC.

The sample holds many counts of this clonotype. The V call is TRBV12-3 or TRBV12-4, the J call TRBJ2-7; D is ambiguous. The CDR3 length is 11 residues. Trimming took 3 bases from V and 5 from J, leaving 5 bases between them. For the CDR3, the DNA is TGTGCCAGCAGTTTCACCCACGAGCAGTACTTC. Its protein is CASSFTHEQYF.

The chain recombines TRBV7-6 with TRBJ1-1; D is unresolved. Germline CDR1 reads SGHVS; CDR2 reads FNYEAQ. The V end was cut by 0 bases, the J end by 0 bases, with 8 bases between. The CDR3 has 15 amino acids. CDR3: CASSLAGEMNTEAFF. The DNA of the CDR3 is TGTGCCAGCAGCTTAGCGGGAGAGATGAACACTGAAGCTTTCTTT.

Ten or more counts support this clonotype. V gene TRBV7-8 combines with J gene TRBJ2-1; no firm D call. CDR3 size: 18 residues. Germline lookup yields CDR1 SGHVS and CDR2 FQNEAQ. V was clipped by 0 bases and J by 0 bases, with 15 bases between them. CDR3: CASSLAAPTRPSYNEQFF. CDR3 in DNA: TGTGCCAGCAGCTTAGCGGCCCCCACGCGACCCTCCTACAATGAGCAGTTCTTC.

This clonotype was observed a few times. The rearrangement links TRBV7-9 to TRBJ2-1; 8 positions agree with TRBD2. The CDR3 runs to 13 residues. Trimming cost V 3 bases and J 5 bases; bases outside gene matches: 0. The germline V gene has CDR1 SEHNR and CDR2 FQNEAQ (reference sequence). This chain's CDR3 is CASSLTSDNEQFF. The CDR3 DNA is TGTGCCAGCAGCTTGACTAGCGACAATGAGCAGTTCTTC.

This clonotype was seen more than once but under ten times. The V and J genes are TRBV6-5 and TRBJ1-1, with D tentatively TRBD1 (5 bases). This CDR3 comprises 14 residues. Between the trimmed V and J ends, which lost 2 bases and 5 bases, there was a span of 12 bases. Germline V gene data show CDR1 as MNHEY and CDR2 as SVGAGI. This CDR3 is CASSYLGAATEAFF. CDR3 nucleotides: TGTGCCAGCAGTTACCTTGGGGCAGCTACTGAAGCTTTCTTT.

Ten or more counts support this clonotype. The chain employs TRBV7-3 and TRBJ2-7, with TRBD1 matching 7 bases. CDR3 length equals 13 residues. The ends lost 4 bases at V and 3 bases at J; junction bases unmatched: 3. CDR1 SGHTA and CDR2 FQGTGA come from the germline V gene. CDR3 in amino acids: CASSWGQNYEQYF. As DNA, the CDR3 is TGTGCCAGCAGCTGGGGACAGAACTACGAGCAGTACTTC.

DNA of the CDR3: TGTGCCAGCAGGTCGGCGACTAGCGGGGGTAGAAAGACCCAGTACTTC. It specifies CASRSATSGGRKTQYF. V is TRBV7-9 and J is TRBJ2-5; TRBD2 matches at 12 bases. This CDR3 spans 16 amino acids. V lost 6 bases, J lost 6 bases, and 11 bases stayed unmatched. The germline V gene has CDR1 SEHNR and CDR2 FQNEAQ (reference sequence).

This clonotype appeared many times. The chain employs TRBV4-1 and TRBJ1-1; D ambiguous. Trimming cost V 0 bases and J 3 bases, with 8 bases left between them. The germline gives CDR1 MGHRA, CDR2 YSYEKL. This CDR3 has 14 amino acids. CDR3 residues: CASSQDPRDTEAFF. DNA of the CDR3: TGCGCCAGCAGCCAAGATCCTAGGGACACTGAAGCTTTCTTT.

This clonotype was detected ten times or more. The chain joins TRBV9 to TRBJ2-1, with a tentative D call TRBD1 (6 bases). The CDR3 runs 17 residues. Between the trimmed V and J ends, which lost 4 bases and 4 bases, there was a span of 21 bases. The germline CDR1 and CDR2 sequences are SGDLS and YYNGEE. CDR3 amino acids: CASSFRRDTSPYNEQFF. Here the CDR3 DNA reads TGTGCCAGCAGCTTTAGAAGGGACACCTCCCCGTACAATGAGCAGTTCTTC.

The chain has TRBV10-2 and TRBJ2-3; possibly TRBD1 for D (5 bases). The V end was cut by 0 bases, the J end by 4 bases, with 14 bases between. This CDR3 has 16 amino acids. Germline CDR1 is WSHSY and CDR2 is SAAADI. CDR3 protein: CASSESGSGWPDTQYF. CDR3 coding DNA: TGCGCCAGCAGTGAGTCAGGGTCAGGGTGGCCAGATACGCAGTATTTT.

The chain recombines TRBV5-1 with TRBJ1-4; 7 nucleotides match TRBD1. CDR3 length equals 15 residues. With V trimmed by 4 bases and J by 0 bases, 3 bases remained unmatched. The V gene's germline CDR1 is SGHRS and CDR2 YFSETQ. The DNA of the CDR3 is TGCGCCAGCAGCACAGGGGAAGCAACTAATGAAAAACTGTTTTTT. It yields the protein CASSTGEATNEKLFF.

Ten or more counts support this clonotype. The V gene is TRBV5-6, the J gene TRBJ2-7; possible D gene TRBD2, 6 bases. The V gene's germline CDR1 is SGHDT and CDR2 YYEEEE. CDR3 size: 14 residues. Trimming took off 0 bases at V and 1 base at J, with 8 bases between the two ends. The CDR3 region has the DNA TGTGCCAGCAGCTTGGGTAGCGGATCCTACGAGCAGTACTTC. Residues: CASSLGSGSYEQYF. Complete variable domain (other parts from reference TRBV5-6 and TRBJ2-7): DAGVTQSPTHLIKTRGQQVTLRCSPKSGHDTVSWYQQALGQGPQFIFQYYEEEERQRGNFPDRFSGHQFPNYSSELNVNALLLGDSALYLCASSLGSGSYEQYFGPGTRLTVT.

At least ten counts were recorded for this clonotype. This chain connects TRBV7-9 to TRBJ1-1; D is ambiguous. Germline CDR1 is SEHNR and CDR2 is FQNEAQ (reference sequence). The germline V and J ends were trimmed by 7 bases and 1 base, with 13 bases remaining between them. The CDR3 has 14 residues. CDR3: CASTRSPENTEAFF. Written as DNA, the CDR3 is TGTGCCAGCACCCGTAGTCCTGAGAACACTGAAGCTTTCTTT.

This clonotype was seen repeatedly, ten times or more. V gene TRBV7-9 combines with J gene TRBJ2-5; either TRBD1 or TRBD2 may fit D (5 bases each). V was clipped by 5 bases and J by 5 bases, with 9 bases between them. Germline V gene lookup returns CDR1 SEHNR and CDR2 FQNEAQ (reference sequence). The CDR3 consists of 12 residues. CDR3 amino acids: CASSMGEETQYF. The CDR3 bases are TGTGCCAGCAGCATGGGGGAGGAGACCCAGTACTTC.

The sample holds a few counts of this clonotype. This chain links TRBV2 with TRBJ2-7; 11 bases agree with TRBD2. The CDR3 is made up of 15 amino acids. Trimming took 7 bases from V and 1 from J; bases not matched to a gene: 6. Germline lookup yields CDR1 SNHLY and CDR2 FYNNEI. CDR3 DNA sequence: TGTGCCAGCAAGGGGACTAGCGGCCCATCCTACGAGCAGTACTTC. It is translated as CASKGTSGPSYEQYF. Combining the CDR3 with reference TRBV2 and TRBJ2-7 gives the whole variable domain EPEVTQTPSHQVTQMGQEVILRCVPISNHLYFYWYRQILGQKVEFLVSFYNNEISEKSEIFDDQFSVERPDGSNFTLKIRSTKLEDSAMYFCASKGTSGPSYEQYFGPGTRLTVT.

Only a few counts were recorded for this clonotype. CDR3: CASSVGTSGFTSTDTQYF. Written as DNA, the CDR3 is TGTGCCAGCAGCGTTGGGACTAGCGGTTTCACTAGCACAGATACGCAGTATTTT. J is TRBJ2-3 and V is TRBV9, with TRBD2 matching over 11 bases. V shed 2 bases and J 0 bases; nucleotides not matched to a gene: 8. The CDR3 is 18 amino acids. From germline, CDR1 is SGDLS and CDR2 YYNGEE.

For the CDR3, the DNA is TGTGCCAGCAGCTTACCTCCGGGACAGGGGTCCTACGAGCAGTACTTC. Its protein is CASSLPPGQGSYEQYF. The chain recombines TRBV7-9 with TRBJ2-7; 10 bases are a match to TRBD1. The CDR3 has 16 residues. Germline CDR1 and CDR2: SEHNR and FQNEAQ (reference sequence). V lost 2 bases to trimming and J lost 1 base; unmatched junction nucleotides: 5.

This clonotype was seen many times. The V and J genes are TRBV12-3 or TRBV12-4 and TRBJ2-2; tentative D call: TRBD2 (6 bases). CDR3 size: 15 residues. V dropped 5 bases and J dropped 10 bases, with 20 bases sitting between them. This CDR3 is CASSQSRDFVVELFF. In nucleotides, the CDR3 is TGTGCCAGCAGTCAAAGCCGGGACTTTGTTGTGGAGCTGTTTTTT.

V and J are TRBV24-1 and TRBJ2-7; D tentatively fits TRBD1 or TRBD2 (5 bases each). V was pared by 1 base and J by 6 bases, with 12 bases between. CDR1 and CDR2 (germline): KGHDR, SFDVKD. This CDR3 has 14 amino acids. This CDR3 reads CATSDFRDLFEQYF. The DNA for the CDR3 is TGTGCCACCAGTGATTTCCGGGACCTCTTCGAGCAGTACTTC.

The sample holds many counts of this clonotype. This chain joins TRBV7-9 and TRBJ1-1, with a possible D match to TRBD1 (5 bases). The CDR3 extends over 13 amino acids. Germline V gene data show CDR1 as SEHNR and CDR2 as FQNEAQ (reference sequence). Trimming took 2 bases from V and 5 from J, leaving 9 bases between them. The CDR3 nucleotides read TGTGCCAGCAGCTTACCCTGGGGGACTGAAGCTTTCTTT. Its protein is CASSLPWGTEAFF.

This clonotype came up many times. V and J are TRBV3-1 and TRBJ2-3; weak D call: TRBD2 (5 bases). The CDR3 length is 15 residues. The germline gives CDR1 LGHDT, CDR2 YNNKEL (reference sequence). V was pared by 5 bases and J by 4 bases, with 16 bases between. DNA of the CDR3: TGTGCCAGCAGCTTAGCAGGAGGTCTAGCAGATACGCAGTATTTT. Translated, it gives CASSLAGGLADTQYF.

This clonotype has only a few counts. This chain connects TRBV2 to TRBJ2-1, with no clear D. Trimming took off 2 bases at V and 8 bases at J, with 19 bases between the two ends. Germline-derived CDR1 and CDR2 are SNHLY and FYNNEI. This CDR3 region has 16 residues. CDR3: CASSENTMSSFYEQFF. The CDR3 coding sequence is TGTGCCAGCAGTGAAAATACAATGAGCAGTTTTTATGAGCAGTTCTTC.